This record concerns one TCR beta chain sequence. Its antigen is unknown. These data originate in a study of cytomegalovirus exposure and HLA in healthy donors. Study-wide results and caveats: It was only CMV serostatus that was available as immune exposure information.

60 Vbeta and 13 Jbeta primers were used in PCR. Using immunoSEQ multiplex PCR, the repertoire was profiled, and TCRdb retains in-frame clones only, with some absent. The table lists approximately 91,000 clones, 81% of them singletons. Trimming cost V 5 bases and J 5 bases, with 13 bases left between them. Germline values: CDR1 SEHNR, CDR2 FQNEAQ (reference sequence). This CDR3 contains 14 residues. The rearrangement joins TRBV7-9 to TRBJ2-1; D unclear. The specimen was PBMCs. The TCR sequence derives from a human donor in good health. The CDR3 region is CASSGPRSDNEQFF. The DNA of the CDR3 is TGTGCCAGCAGCGGGCCCCGATCCGACAATGAGCAGTTCTTC.